This TCR beta chain stems from a study of cytomegalovirus exposure and HLA in healthy donors. Across the whole study: The same platform as the 666 first-cohort repertoires was used for the 130 or so validation repertoires, a later analysis reported. Study observations and caveats: The majority of TCR sequences were rare, yet some public TCRs appeared in many donors. The study put 160 or so TCR beta chains on its list as cytomegalovirus-associated.

The repertoire was sequenced with immunoSEQ multiplex PCR; TCRdb's copy has only in-frame clones and lacks some. The sample has about 200,000 clones, around 88% seen once. Trimming took 0 bases from V and 3 from J, leaving 16 bases between them. Germline assignment: CDR1 SGHNT and CDR2 YYREEE (reference sequence). This CDR3 has 16 amino acids. Details on this clone: The antigen is unknown.

The TCR sequence derives from a woman younger than 35 in good health and CMV-seronegative. This chain uses TRBV5-4 with TRBJ2-7; possibly TRBD1 for D (6 bases). Material: PBMCs. For the CDR3, the DNA is TGTGCCAGCAGCTTGGGTAGTAGGCAGGGGCGCTACGAGCAGTACTTC. Translated: CASSLGSRQGRYEQYF.